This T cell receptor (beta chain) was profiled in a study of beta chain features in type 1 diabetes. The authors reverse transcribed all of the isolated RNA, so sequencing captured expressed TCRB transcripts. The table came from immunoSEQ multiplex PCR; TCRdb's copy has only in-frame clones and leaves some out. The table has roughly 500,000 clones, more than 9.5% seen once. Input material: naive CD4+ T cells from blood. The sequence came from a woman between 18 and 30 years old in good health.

The CDR3 here is CASSQQGSDTQYF. The CDR3 nucleotides are TGTGCCAGCAGCCAACAAGGATCAGATACGCAGTATTTT. V usage is TRBV4-2 and J usage is TRBJ2-3; no clear D gene. Germline lookup yields CDR1 LGHNA and CDR2 YNFKEQ. Trimming cost V 2 bases and J 4 bases, with 7 bases left between them. CDR3 size: 13 residues.